This entry lists 13 T cell receptor beta chains sequenced from one sample in a study of blood T cell repertoires in COVID-19. Sequenced by immunoSEQ multiplex PCR; TCRdb stores in-frame clones only, minus some. The sample yields fewer than 65,000 clones, over 75% seen once. The sequenced sample consisted of peripheral blood. The receptors here all came from a woman in her sixties with COVID-19, enrolled during active disease.

This chain links TRBV28 with TRBJ1-2; perhaps TRBD1 as D (6 bases). Germline CDR1 MDHEN, CDR2 SYDVKM. V was trimmed by 7 bases and J by 7 bases, leaving 13 bases between them. The CDR3 has 12 residues. Here the CDR3 DNA reads TGTGCCAGCAATACCGGGACATCTGGCTACACCTTC. Protein sequence: CASNTGTSGYTF.

The rearrangement links TRBV19 to TRBJ2-1; 16 bases are a match to TRBD2. This CDR3 spans 18 amino acids. CDR1 LNHDA and CDR2 SQIVND come from the germline V gene (reference sequence). The V gene end was trimmed by 7 bases and the J gene end by 7 bases; junction bases not matched to a gene: 13. CDR3 nucleotides: TGTGCCAGTACCTTGACCGGGACTAGCGGGAGGGCCAGGAATGAGCAGTTCTTC. It codes for CASTLTGTSGRARNEQFF.

The chain joins TRBV28 to TRBJ1-1; D remains ambiguous. The CDR3 consists of 12 residues. V lost 1 base to trimming and J lost 3 bases, with 3 bases between them. Germline assignment: CDR1 MDHEN and CDR2 SYDVKM. In DNA form, the CDR3 reads TGTGCCAGCAGTTTATTATACACTGAAGCTTTCTTT. This translates into CASSLLYTEAFF. The full variable domain, in which reference TRBV28 and TRBJ1-1 provide the parts outside the CDR3, is DVKVTQSSRYLVKRTGEKVFLECVQDMDHENMFWYRQDPGLGLRLIYFSYDVKMKEKGDIPEGYSVSREKKERFSLILESASTNQTSMYLCASSLLYTEAFFGQGTRLTVV.

This clone was observed a handful of times. The chain is built from TRBV6-2 or TRBV6-3 and TRBJ1-1; D ambiguous. The CDR3 is made up of 16 amino acids. Germline V lookup: CDR1 MNHEY, CDR2 SVGEGT. V lost 0 bases, J lost 0 bases, and 11 bases lay in between. The CDR3 is CASSYSPTLMNTEAFF. In DNA form, the CDR3 reads TGTGCCAGCAGTTACTCACCGACTTTAATGAACACTGAAGCTTTCTTT.

The J gene is TRBJ1-2, the V gene TRBV19, with D possibly being TRBD1 (6 bases). This CDR3 comprises 12 residues. Deletions cut 8 bases from V and 3 bases from J, with 10 bases between. Germline V gives CDR1 LNHDA, CDR2 SQIVND (reference sequence). The CDR3 DNA reads TGTGCCAGTCAGGGGCGAGACTATGGCTACACCTTC. Translated: CASQGRDYGYTF.

The rearrangement uses TRBV6-2 or TRBV6-3 and TRBJ1-2; D not resolved. CDR3 size: 13 residues. Germline V CDR1 and CDR2: MNHEY, SVGEGT. V gave up 5 bases and J gave up 0 bases, with 7 bases separating them. The CDR3 spells CASSQQPNYGYTF. Here the CDR3 DNA reads TGTGCCAGCAGTCAACAGCCTAACTATGGCTACACCTTC.

This clone was seen only once. V is TRBV2 and J is TRBJ1-1; D may be TRBD1 (6 bases). Germline V gives CDR1 SNHLY, CDR2 FYNNEI. The ends were cut back, 8 bases at V and 11 bases at J, with 15 bases in the middle. There are 11 residues in the CDR3. CDR3 sequence reads: CASLNRARAFF. CDR3 sequence (DNA): TGTGCCAGCTTAAACAGGGCACGGGCTTTCTTT. The full variable domain, its missing parts supplied by reference TRBV2 and TRBJ1-1, is EPEVTQTPSHQVTQMGQEVILRCVPISNHLYFYWYRQILGQKVEFLVSFYNNEISEKSEIFDDQFSVERPDGSNFTLKIRSTKLEDSAMYFCASLNRARAFFGQGTRLTVV.

The V and J genes are TRBV6-6 and TRBJ1-1; D uncertain. The V and J ends lost 5 bases and 11 bases respectively, with 12 bases between them. Germline V gene lookup returns CDR1 MNHNY and CDR2 SVGAGI (reference sequence). The CDR3 covers 11 residues. This CDR3 is CASSPGMWAFF. In DNA form, the CDR3 reads TGTGCCAGCAGTCCGGGGATGTGGGCTTTCTTT.

Concerning this clone itself: The junction and the germline gene differ at one end; a read error may be behind it. The chain links TRBV6-2 or TRBV6-3 to TRBJ2-2, with 10 positions matching TRBD2. CDR1 MNHEY and CDR2 SVGEGT come from the germline V gene. The CDR3 loop spans 16 amino acids. In DNA, the CDR3 is TGTGCCAGCAGTTATGGAGCGGGAGGGATCACCGGAGAGCTGTTTTTT. Protein sequence: CASSYGAGGITGELFF.

This clone was recorded once. The chain carries TRBV11-3 and TRBJ2-5, with 12 bases aligning to TRBD2. V lost 5 bases to trimming and J lost 1 base; unmatched junction nucleotides: 5. This CDR3 contains 16 residues. Germline CDR1 reads SGHNT; CDR2 reads YENEEA. DNA of the CDR3: TGTGCCAGCAGCCCGTGGACTAGCGGGACCCAAGAGACCCAGTACTTC. The encoded protein is CASSPWTSGTQETQYF. Based on the CDR3 plus reference TRBV11-3 and TRBJ2-5, the full variable domain is EAGVVQSPRYKIIEKKQPVAFWCNPISGHNTLYWYLQNLGQGPELLIRYENEEAVDDSQLPKDRFSAERLKGVDSTLKIQPAELGDSAVYLCASSPWTSGTQETQYFGPGTRLLVL.

CDR3 protein: CASSPNFLAESYEQYF. CDR3 coding DNA: TGTGCCAGCAGCCCGAATTTCCTAGCGGAATCCTACGAGCAGTACTTC. This chain joins TRBV13 and TRBJ2-7, with 7 bases lining up with TRBD2. CDR1 and CDR2 from the germline V gene are PRHDT and FYEKMQ (reference sequence). CDR3 length equals 16 residues. V was clipped by 5 bases and J by 1 base; unmatched bases: 11.

The chain joins TRBV7-9 to TRBJ2-7; TRBD2 agrees at 7 bases. In germline, CDR1 is SEHNR, CDR2 FQNEAQ (reference sequence). Trimming took 4 bases from V and 1 from J; bases not matched to a gene: 19. The CDR3 is 19 residues long. The chain's CDR3 is CASSSPTRPRGTPSYEQYF. The CDR3 bases are TGTGCCAGCAGCTCTCCAACAAGGCCGCGGGGGACTCCTTCCTACGAGCAGTACTTC.

The V call is TRBV30, the J call TRBJ1-5; weak D call: TRBD1 (5 bases). Germline assignment: CDR1 GTSNPN and CDR2 SVGIG (reference sequence). The germline V and J ends were trimmed by 0 bases and 3 bases, with 9 bases remaining between them. There are 14 residues in the CDR3. The CDR3 protein is CAWSVGHPNQPQHF. The CDR3 DNA reads TGTGCCTGGAGTGTAGGACACCCCAATCAGCCCCAGCATTTT.